These 2 T cell receptor beta chains were sequenced from one sample in a study of cytomegalovirus exposure and HLA in healthy donors. PCR amplification relied on 60 Vbeta primers (plus 13 Jbeta primers). Libraries were prepared by immunoSEQ multiplex PCR; TCRdb keeps only in-frame clonotypes and omits some of them. The sample has around 200,000 clones; 65% to 85% are singletons. Sequencing was performed on PBMCs. All receptors derive from a woman in her late teens or twenties in good health and CMV-seronegative.

J is TRBJ2-7 and V is TRBV19; 8 bases align to TRBD1. The junction had 8 bases not matched to a gene; V was cut back by 3 bases and J by 7 bases. This CDR3 has 14 residues. Germline CDR1 reads LNHDA; CDR2 reads SQIVND (reference sequence). The CDR3 DNA sequence: TGTGCCAGTAGTATTGGAGGACAGGGTCGGGAGCAGTACTTC. As protein: CASSIGGQGREQYF.

This clone was seen only a few times. The genes are TRBV6-5 and TRBJ2-7; D might be TRBD2 (5 bases). Trimming removed 6 bases at V and 3 bases at J, with 6 bases between. From germline, CDR1 is MNHEY and CDR2 SVGAGI. The CDR3 consists of 11 residues. The CDR3 coding sequence is TGTGCCAGCAGGACTATCTACGAGCAGTACTTC. This translates into CASRTIYEQYF.